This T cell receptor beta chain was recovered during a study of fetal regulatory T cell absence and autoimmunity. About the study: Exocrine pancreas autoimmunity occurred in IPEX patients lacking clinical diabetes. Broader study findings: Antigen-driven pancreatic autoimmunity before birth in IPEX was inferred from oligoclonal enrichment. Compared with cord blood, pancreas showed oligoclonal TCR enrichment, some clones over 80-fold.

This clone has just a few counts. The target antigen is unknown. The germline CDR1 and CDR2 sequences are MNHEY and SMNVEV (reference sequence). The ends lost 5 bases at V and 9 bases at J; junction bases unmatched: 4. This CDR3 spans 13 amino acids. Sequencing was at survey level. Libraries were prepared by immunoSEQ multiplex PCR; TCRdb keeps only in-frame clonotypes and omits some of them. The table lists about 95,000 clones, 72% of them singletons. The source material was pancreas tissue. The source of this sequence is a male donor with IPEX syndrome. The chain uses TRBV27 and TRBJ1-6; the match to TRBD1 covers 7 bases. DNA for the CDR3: TGTGCCAGCAGTCCTCGACAGGGTTCACCCCTCCACTTT. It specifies CASSPRQGSPLHF.